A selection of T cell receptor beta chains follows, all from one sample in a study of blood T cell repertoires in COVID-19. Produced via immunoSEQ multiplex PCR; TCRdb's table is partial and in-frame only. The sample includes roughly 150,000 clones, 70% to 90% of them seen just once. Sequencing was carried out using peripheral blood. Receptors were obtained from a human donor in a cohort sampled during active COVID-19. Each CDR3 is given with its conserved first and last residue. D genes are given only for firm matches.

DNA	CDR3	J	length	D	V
TGTGCCAGTAGTATAGCGGGACAGGGAGACTACGAGCAGTACTTC	CASSIAGQGDYEQYF	TRBJ2-7	15	TRBD1	TRBV19
TGTGCCAGCAGCTTAGGCAGGCGCGAGCAGTACTTC	CASSLGRREQYF	TRBJ2-7	12	.	TRBV11-2
TGTGCCAGCAGATCTACCCCCCAGGGTAGTGGTGGCTACACCTTC	CASRSTPQGSGGYTF	TRBJ1-2	15	.	TRBV5-4
TGTGCCTGGAGTGTTTCGGTCAGGCAAGAAAAACTGTTTTTT	CAWSVSVRQEKLFF	TRBJ1-4	14	.	TRBV30
TGTGCCAGCAGCGTCCTAGCTGGAAACACCATATATTTT	CASSVLAGNTIYF	TRBJ1-3	13	.	TRBV9
TGTGCCAGCAGCTTAAACAGGGCAAACTATGGCTACACCTTC	CASSLNRANYGYTF	TRBJ1-2	14	.	TRBV7-2
TGTGCCAGCAGTTTCCAGGGGGCTGACTATGGCTACACCTTC	CASSFQGADYGYTF	TRBJ1-2	14	TRBD1	TRBV28
TGCGCCAGCAGCCAGCTGGGACTAGCGGGGCCAAGCTCCTACGAGCAGTACTTC	CASSQLGLAGPSSYEQYF	TRBJ2-7	18	TRBD2	TRBV4-1
TGTGCCAGCAGCCAACAGACAGCAAACTATGGCTACACCTTC	CASSQQTANYGYTF	TRBJ1-2	14	.	TRBV7-9
TGTGCCAGTAGTATTTTCGCAGGGGGCGATGGCTACACCTTC	CASSIFAGGDGYTF	TRBJ1-2	14	TRBD1	TRBV19
TGTGCCAGCAGTTACAGGGTTAACACTGAAGCTTTCTTT	CASSYRVNTEAFF	TRBJ1-1	13	.	TRBV6-4
TGTGCCAGCAGTCCACGGACAGGTGAAGCTTTCTTT	CASSPRTGEAFF	TRBJ1-1	12	TRBD1	TRBV6-2/TRBV6-3
TGTGCCAGCAGTACCAGACAGGGGGCAGGGTCTGGGGCCAACGTCCTGACTTTC	CASSTRQGAGSGANVLTF	TRBJ2-6	18	TRBD1	TRBV28